These 5 T cell receptor beta chains were all obtained from the same sample, sequenced in a study of response to subunit inactivated influenza vaccine. MiXCR was run by TCRdb on the RT-PCR reads, yielding one entry per CDR3 protein. The sample gives 560,000 or so distinct CDR3 sequences, 7.6% of which show up once; over 10% is in the top ten. Source: PBMCs from blood, taken less than 30 months after vaccination. The receptors derive from a man aged 45 to 70 who received an inactivated influenza vaccine.

In its sample, this clonotype was seen many times. The chain employs TRBV20-1 and TRBJ2-3, with a tentative D call TRBD2 (6 bases). V was trimmed by 0 bases and J by 0 bases, leaving 10 bases between them. Germline CDR1 and CDR2: DFQATT and SNEGSKA (reference sequence). This CDR3 has 15 residues. CDR3 bases: TGCAGTGCTAGAGATTCCGGGACTAGCACAGATACGCAGTATTTT. Encoded protein: CSARDSGTSTDTQYF.

This chain connects TRBV20-1 to TRBJ2-3, with a weak D call TRBD2 (6 bases). The V and J ends lost 4 bases and 4 bases respectively, with 12 bases between them. Germline CDR1 DFQATT, CDR2 SNEGSKA (reference sequence). The CDR3 sequence is 13 residues long. The CDR3 sequence: CSAMRTMPDTQYF. The CDR3 DNA reads TGCAGTGCTATGCGGACTATGCCAGATACGCAGTATTTT.

A few counts support this clonotype. This chain uses TRBV10-3 with TRBJ1-5; possibly TRBD1 for D (6 bases). The CDR3 has 18 amino acids. Trimming took off 5 bases at V and 0 bases at J, with 20 bases between the two ends. Looked up from germline, CDR1 is ENHRY and CDR2 is SYGVKD. CDR3 bases: TGTGCCATCAGTCAGACCTACAGGGTACAGGATAGCAATCAGCCCCAGCATTTT. Protein: CAISQTYRVQDSNQPQHF.

This clonotype showed up many times. The V and J genes are TRBV11-2 and TRBJ1-2; D is uncertain. CDR1 SGHAT and CDR2 FQNNGV come from the germline V gene. V lost 0 bases to trimming and J lost 3 bases, with 11 bases between them. This CDR3 has 15 amino acids. CDR3 protein: CASSLDRENDYGYTF. CDR3 DNA: TGTGCCAGCAGCTTAGATCGGGAGAATGACTATGGCTACACCTTC.

This clonotype was seen a handful of times. This chain links TRBV29-1 with TRBJ1-1; no firm D call. The V end was cut by 5 bases, the J end by 0 bases, with 10 bases between. In germline, CDR1 is SQVTM, CDR2 ANQGSEA. The CDR3 is 13 amino acids. DNA of the CDR3: TGCAGCGTTTCTGGACGGTTGAACACTGAAGCTTTCTTT. Translated: CSVSGRLNTEAFF.